The 5 T cell receptor beta chains in this list originate from one sample, sequenced in a study of T-cell memory formation after mild COVID-19. In TCRdb, the 5' RACE reads were re-called with MiXCR into one record per CDR3 protein. The top ten clones hold 22% of a sample with a few hundred thousand distinct CDR3 sequences, over 9% of them seen once. Sample: PBMCs or a T cell subset sorted from them (not recorded which). Receptors were obtained from a man between 18 and 29 years old who had mild COVID-19 (a few samples of this study predate the infection). Cell type and time point are not known.

This clonotype came up a few times. This rearrangement joins TRBV29-1 to TRBJ2-3; TRBD2 is a possible D gene (7 bases). Trimming removed 7 bases from V and 2 bases from J, with 16 bases in between. This CDR3 comprises 14 residues. Germline V gene data show CDR1 as SQVTM and CDR2 as ANQGSEA. The CDR3 coding sequence is TGCAGCGGCCAGGAGGGGGGGTTCACAGATACGCAGTATTTT. Its translation is CSGQEGGFTDTQYF.

The chain links TRBV20-1 to TRBJ1-1; 7 bases map to TRBD1. J gave up 4 bases and V 0 bases, and 8 bases lay outside the gene matches. The germline CDR1 and CDR2 sequences are DFQATT and SNEGSKA (reference sequence). This CDR3 is 15 amino acids long. The CDR3 bases are TGCAGTGCTAGAGAAAGGGGGCGGGGAGCCACTGAAGCTTTCTTT. This encodes CSARERGRGATEAFF.

V and J are TRBV12-3 or TRBV12-4 and TRBJ2-5; D not certain. V lost 3 bases and J lost 5, with 7 bases in between. The CDR3 sequence is 12 residues long. CDR3 sequence (DNA): TGTGCCAGCAGTTTCCTGCGCGAGACCCAGTACTTC. It yields the protein CASSFLRETQYF.

This clonotype was seen more than once but under ten times. The rearrangement links TRBV7-3 to TRBJ2-1; D not resolved. The length of the CDR3 is 12 residues. Trimming cost V 5 bases and J 10 bases, with 12 bases left between them. Germline values: CDR1 SGHTA, CDR2 FQGTGA. CDR3 amino acids: CASSPNLGEQFF. CDR3 bases: TGTGCCAGCAGCCCCAATCTTGGCGAGCAGTTCTTC.

CDR3 loop: CASTIPEGHFGYTF. DNA for the CDR3: TGTGCCAGTACCATACCCGAGGGCCACTTCGGCTACACCTTC. The rearrangement joins TRBV19 to TRBJ1-2, with no clear D. The CDR3 consists of 14 residues. CDR1 is LNHDA, CDR2 SQIVND, per germline (reference sequence). V lost 7 bases and J 8 bases, leaving 20 bases between the germline ends. Drawing the rest from reference TRBV19 and TRBJ1-2, the complete variable domain is DGGITQSPKYLFRKEGQNVTLSCEQNLNHDAMYWYRQDPGQGLRLIYYSQIVNDFQKGDIAEGYSVSREKKESFPLTVTSAQKNPTAFYLCASTIPEGHFGYTFGSGTRLTVV.